These 17 T cell receptor beta chains came from one sample sequenced in a study of identifying expanded T cells in peripheral blood. Generated by immunoSEQ multiplex PCR, the TCRdb table keeps only in-frame clones and is missing some. This repertoire shows approximately 100,000 clones, around nine tenths found once; its top ten account for around 15%. The sequenced sample consisted of blood. The receptors derive from a person aged 18 to 70 in good health.

This chain links TRBV4-3 with TRBJ1-4; D call uncertain. The germline gives CDR1 LGHNA, CDR2 YSLEER. With 4 bases removed from V and 1 base from J, the gap between germline ends came to 7 bases. The CDR3 is 14 residues long. The CDR3 sequence: CASSPRLTNEKLFF. The CDR3 DNA follows: TGCGCCAGCAGCCCCAGGTTAACTAATGAAAAACTGTTTTTT.

The CDR3 loop reads CASSLVGGSGTEAFF. DNA for the CDR3: TGTGCCAGCAGCTTAGTGGGGGGCTCGGGCACTGAAGCTTTCTTT. This rearrangement joins TRBV7-2 to TRBJ1-1; a possible D gene is TRBD1 (6 bases). The germline V and J ends were trimmed by 1 base and 4 bases, with 13 bases remaining between them. Germline assignment: CDR1 SGHTA and CDR2 FQGNSA. The CDR3 consists of 15 residues.

The chain links TRBV6-1 to TRBJ2-2; D is undetermined. The CDR3 loop spans 14 amino acids. The ends were cut back, 1 base at V and 5 bases at J, with 8 bases in the middle. Germline assignment: CDR1 MNHNS and CDR2 SASEGT. The chain's CDR3 is CASSEGHLTGELFF. The CDR3 DNA reads as TGTGCCAGCAGTGAAGGGCATCTTACCGGGGAGCTGTTTTTT.

The chain has TRBV7-2 and TRBJ2-3; D gene uncertain. V lost 1 base and J 2 bases, leaving 10 bases between the germline ends. The length of the CDR3 is 15 residues. Germline V CDR1 and CDR2: SGHTA, FQGNSA. CDR3 amino acids: CASSLVPAVTDTQYF. CDR3 in DNA: TGTGCCAGCAGCTTAGTCCCCGCAGTCACAGATACGCAGTATTTT.

The chain joins TRBV9 to TRBJ2-1; TRBD2 agrees at 12 bases. Germline lookup yields CDR1 SGDLS and CDR2 YYNGEE. The CDR3 sequence is 16 residues long. V shed 0 bases, J shed 9 bases, and the junction held 7 bases outside the gene matches. CDR3 sequence (DNA): TGTGCCAGCAGCGTAGGAGAGGGACTAGCGGGCGGTGAGCAGTTCTTC. Amino acids: CASSVGEGLAGGEQFF.

A word on this clone: Other DNA sequences in this sample translate to the same CDR3. The chain carries TRBV18 and TRBJ2-5, with D perhaps TRBD1 (6 bases). Per germline, CDR1 KGHSH and CDR2 LQKENI. V was clipped by 0 bases and J by 5 bases, with 7 bases between them. The CDR3 is 13 amino acids. The CDR3 DNA sequence: TGTGCCAGCTCACCACCGGGGGCCGAGACCCAGTACTTC. This encodes CASSPPGAETQYF. The full variable domain, rest sourced from reference TRBV18 and TRBJ2-5, is NAGVMQNPRHLVRRRGQEARLRCSPMKGHSHVYWYRQLPEEGLKFMVYLQKENIIDESGMPKERFSAEFPKEGPSILRIQQVVRGDSAAYFCASSPPGAETQYFGPGTRLLVL.

This sequence joins TRBV2 and TRBJ1-2, with TRBD1 identical over 7 bases. Germline CDR1 SNHLY, CDR2 FYNNEI. V gave up 6 bases and J gave up 8 bases; unmatched junction bases: 9. The CDR3 covers 13 residues. DNA of the CDR3: TGTGCCAGCAGAGGTACAGGGGCGATGGGCTACACCTTC. It yields the protein CASRGTGAMGYTF.

The chain combines TRBV12-5 with TRBJ2-1; D not certain. V gave up 4 bases and J gave up 0 bases, with 10 bases separating them. This CDR3 is built from 15 residues. The germline CDR1 and CDR2 sequences are LGHNT and FRNRAP. The CDR3: CASGSDQSSYNEQFF. The DNA for the CDR3 is TGTGCTAGTGGTTCCGACCAGAGCTCCTACAATGAGCAGTTCTTC.

The genes are TRBV19 and TRBJ2-5, with TRBD1 matching 8 bases. Germline CDR1 reads LNHDA; CDR2 reads SQIVND (reference sequence). The CDR3 runs 17 residues. Unmatched junction bases numbered 11, after V lost 4 bases and J lost 1 base. CDR3 DNA sequence: TGTGCCAGTAGTAGCGCGGGGACAGGCGGGTTCCAAGAGACCCAGTACTTC. Protein sequence: CASSSAGTGGFQETQYF.

CDR3 bases: TGTGCCAGCAGCTTAGCAGGGGCCACGAACACTGAAGCTTTCTTT. This sequence encodes CASSLAGATNTEAFF. The chain uses TRBV7-2 and TRBJ1-1, with D possibly being TRBD1 (5 bases). The V and J ends lost 0 bases and 1 base respectively, with 9 bases between them. This CDR3 comprises 15 residues. Per the germline V gene, CDR1 is SGHTA and CDR2 is FQGNSA.

The chain uses TRBV6-6 and TRBJ2-3, with D perhaps matching TRBD1 (5 bases). The V end lost 0 bases, the J end lost 0 bases, and 10 bases lay between the germline ends. The CDR3 loop spans 16 amino acids. Per the germline V gene, CDR1 is MNHNY and CDR2 is SVGAGI (reference sequence). CDR3 in amino acids: CASSYSTGQSTDTQYF. DNA of the CDR3: TGTGCCAGCAGTTACTCGACTGGACAAAGCACAGATACGCAGTATTTT.

CDR3 amino acids: CSVPAGVNTEAFF. As DNA, the CDR3 is TGCAGCGTGCCAGCGGGGGTGAACACTGAAGCTTTCTTT. V and J are TRBV29-1 and TRBJ1-1, with D possibly being TRBD1 (5 bases). This CDR3 contains 13 residues. Trimming pared 6 bases from V and 0 bases from J, leaving 11 bases between. In germline, CDR1 is SQVTM, CDR2 ANQGSEA. Full variable domain (remainder filled in from reference TRBV29-1 and TRBJ1-1): SAVISQKPSRDICQRGTSLTIQCQVDSQVTMMFWYRQQPGQSLTLIATANQGSEATYESGFVIDKFPISRPNLTFSTLTVSNMSPEDSSIYLCSVPAGVNTEAFFGQGTRLTVV.

This clone was observed a handful of times. This rearrangement joins TRBV4-2 to TRBJ2-1; 11 bases agree with TRBD1. The V segment lost 4 bases and the J segment 3 bases; nucleotides outside the gene matches: 5. This CDR3 contains 16 residues. From germline, CDR1 is LGHNA and CDR2 YNFKEQ. CDR3 sequence (DNA): TGTGCCAGCAGCCCCAGCGGGACAGGGGGCTACAATGAGCAGTTCTTC. Its protein product is CASSPSGTGGYNEQFF.

V gene TRBV5-1 combines with J gene TRBJ1-1, with 9 positions matching TRBD1. CDR1 is SGHRS and CDR2 is YFSETQ in the germline V gene. Unmatched junction bases numbered 6, after V lost 2 bases and J lost 1 base. The CDR3 runs to 16 residues. This CDR3 is CASSFGQGRRNTEAFF. The CDR3, as DNA: TGCGCCAGCAGCTTTGGACAGGGGCGACGGAACACTGAAGCTTTCTTT.

V and J are TRBV30 and TRBJ1-3; D ambiguous. The germline V and J ends were trimmed by 1 base and 5 bases, with 6 bases remaining between them. The CDR3 is 12 amino acids. The V gene's germline CDR1 is GTSNPN and CDR2 SVGIG (reference sequence). The CDR3 here is CAWSDGRNTIYF. As DNA, the CDR3 is TGTGCCTGGAGTGACGGAAGAAACACCATATATTTT.

The chain uses TRBV5-1 and TRBJ2-1; tentative D call: TRBD2 (6 bases). Looked up from germline, CDR1 is SGHRS and CDR2 is YFSETQ. V lost 3 bases to trimming and J lost 0 bases, with 13 bases between them. The CDR3 has 16 amino acids. The CDR3 coding sequence is TGCGCCAGCAGCTGGGCGGGGACTCTCTCCTACAATGAGCAGTTCTTC. Its protein product is CASSWAGTLSYNEQFF.

The chain links TRBV6-5 to TRBJ1-2; possible D gene TRBD1, 6 bases. The CDR3 totals 12 residues. Germline CDR1 and CDR2: MNHEY and SVGAGI. Trimming cost V 5 bases and J 12 bases, with 16 bases left between them. CDR3 nucleotides: TGTGCCAGCAGTGAATTAGGGCGGGACAACACCTTC. Residues: CASSELGRDNTF.